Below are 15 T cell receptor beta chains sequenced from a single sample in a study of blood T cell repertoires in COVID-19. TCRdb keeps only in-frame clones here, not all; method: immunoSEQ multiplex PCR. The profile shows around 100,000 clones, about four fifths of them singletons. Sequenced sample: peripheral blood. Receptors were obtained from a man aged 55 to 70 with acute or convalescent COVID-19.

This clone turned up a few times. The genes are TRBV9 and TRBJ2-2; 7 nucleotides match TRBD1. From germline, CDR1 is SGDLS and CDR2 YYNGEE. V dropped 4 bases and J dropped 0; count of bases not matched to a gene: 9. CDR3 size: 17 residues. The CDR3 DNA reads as TGTGCCAGCAGCCGGTGGGGGACAGAGTCGAACACCGGGGAGCTGTTTTTT. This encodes CASSRWGTESNTGELFF. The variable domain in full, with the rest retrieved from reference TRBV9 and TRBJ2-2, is DSGVTQTPKHLITATGQRVTLRCSPRSGDLSVYWYQQSLDQGLQFLIQYYNGEERAKGNILERFSAQQFPDLHSELNLSSLELGDSALYFCASSRWGTESNTGELFFGEGSRLTVL.

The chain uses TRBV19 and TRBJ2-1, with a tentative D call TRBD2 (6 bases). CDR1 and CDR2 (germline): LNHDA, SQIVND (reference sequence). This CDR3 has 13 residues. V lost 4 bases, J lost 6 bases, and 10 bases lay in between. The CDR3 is CASSKLAPNEQFF. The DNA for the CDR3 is TGTGCCAGTAGTAAGCTAGCGCCCAATGAGCAGTTCTTC.

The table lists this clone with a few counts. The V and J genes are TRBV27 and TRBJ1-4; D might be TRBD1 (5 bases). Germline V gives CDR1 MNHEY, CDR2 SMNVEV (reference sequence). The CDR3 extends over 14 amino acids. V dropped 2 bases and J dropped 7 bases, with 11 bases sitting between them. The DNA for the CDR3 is TGTGCCAGCAGTTTAAGGCAGGGTGGTGAAAAACTGTTTTTT. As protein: CASSLRQGGEKLFF.

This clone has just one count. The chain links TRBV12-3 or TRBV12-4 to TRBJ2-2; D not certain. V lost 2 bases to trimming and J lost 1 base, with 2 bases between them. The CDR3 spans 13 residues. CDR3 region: CASSLRNTGELFF. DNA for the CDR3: TGTGCCAGCAGTTTACGGAACACCGGGGAGCTGTTTTTT.

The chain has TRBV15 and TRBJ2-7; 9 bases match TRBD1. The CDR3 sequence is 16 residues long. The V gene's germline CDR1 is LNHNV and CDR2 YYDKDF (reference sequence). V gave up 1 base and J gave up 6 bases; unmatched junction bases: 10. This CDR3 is CATSRGVRGQGSEQYF. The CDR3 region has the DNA TGTGCCACCAGCAGAGGGGTTAGGGGACAGGGAAGCGAGCAGTACTTC.

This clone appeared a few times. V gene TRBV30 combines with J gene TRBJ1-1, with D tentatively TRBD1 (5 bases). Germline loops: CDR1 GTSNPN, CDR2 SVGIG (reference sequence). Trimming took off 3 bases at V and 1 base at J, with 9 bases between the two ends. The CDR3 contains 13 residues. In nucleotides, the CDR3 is TGTGCCTGGAGCATGACAGCGAACACTGAAGCTTTCTTT. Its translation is CAWSMTANTEAFF.

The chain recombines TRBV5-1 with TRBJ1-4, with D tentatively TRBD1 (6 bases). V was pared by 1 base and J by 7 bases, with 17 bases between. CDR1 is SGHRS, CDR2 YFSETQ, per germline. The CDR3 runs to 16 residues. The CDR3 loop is CASSLFQGPRGEKLFF. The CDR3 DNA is TGCGCCAGCAGCTTGTTCCAGGGGCCGAGAGGTGAAAAACTGTTTTTT.

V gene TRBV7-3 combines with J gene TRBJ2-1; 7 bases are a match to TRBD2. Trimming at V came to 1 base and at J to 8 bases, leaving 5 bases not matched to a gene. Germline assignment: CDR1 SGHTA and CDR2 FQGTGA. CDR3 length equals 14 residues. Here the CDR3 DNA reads TGTGCCAGCAGCTTAAACCGGGACTATTATGAGCAGTTCTTC. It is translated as CASSLNRDYYEQFF. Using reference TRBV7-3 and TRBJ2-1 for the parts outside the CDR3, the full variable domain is GAGVSQTPSNKVTEKGKYVELRCDPISGHTALYWYRQSLGQGPEFLIYFQGTGAADDSGLPNDRFFAVRPEGSVSTLKIQRTERGDSAVYLCASSLNRDYYEQFFGPGTRLTVL.

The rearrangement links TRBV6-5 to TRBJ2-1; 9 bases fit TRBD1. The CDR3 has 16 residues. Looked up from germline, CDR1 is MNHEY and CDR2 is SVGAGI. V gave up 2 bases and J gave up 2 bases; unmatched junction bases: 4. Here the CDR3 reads CASSYNRDRAYNEQFF. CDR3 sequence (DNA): TGTGCCAGCAGTTACAACCGGGACAGGGCCTACAATGAGCAGTTCTTC.

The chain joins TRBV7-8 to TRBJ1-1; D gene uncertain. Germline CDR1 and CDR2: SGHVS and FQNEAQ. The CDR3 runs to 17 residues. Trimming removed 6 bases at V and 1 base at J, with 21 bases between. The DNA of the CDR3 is TGTGCCAGCAGTTCCCCGGGGTCGGGGTCTCGGAACACTGAAGCTTTCTTT. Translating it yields CASSSPGSGSRNTEAFF.

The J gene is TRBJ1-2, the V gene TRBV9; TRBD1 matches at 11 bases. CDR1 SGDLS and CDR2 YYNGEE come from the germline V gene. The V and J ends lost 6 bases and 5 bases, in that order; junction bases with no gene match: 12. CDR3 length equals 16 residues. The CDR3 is CASTPVGQGGFYGYTF. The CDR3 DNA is TGTGCCAGCACCCCCGTGGGACAGGGGGGATTTTATGGCTACACCTTC.

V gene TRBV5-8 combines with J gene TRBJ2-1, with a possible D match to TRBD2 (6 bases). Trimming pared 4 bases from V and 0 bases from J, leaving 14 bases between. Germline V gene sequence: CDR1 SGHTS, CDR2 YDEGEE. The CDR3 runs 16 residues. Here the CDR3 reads CASSVFAGSSYNEQFF. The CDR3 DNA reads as TGTGCCAGCAGCGTTTTCGCGGGAAGCTCCTACAATGAGCAGTTCTTC.

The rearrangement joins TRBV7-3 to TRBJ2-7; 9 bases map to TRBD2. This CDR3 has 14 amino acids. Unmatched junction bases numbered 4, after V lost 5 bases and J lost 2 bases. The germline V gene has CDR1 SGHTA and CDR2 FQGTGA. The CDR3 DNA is TGTGCCAGCAGCCCGACTAGCGGACCCTACGAGCAGTACTTC. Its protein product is CASSPTSGPYEQYF.

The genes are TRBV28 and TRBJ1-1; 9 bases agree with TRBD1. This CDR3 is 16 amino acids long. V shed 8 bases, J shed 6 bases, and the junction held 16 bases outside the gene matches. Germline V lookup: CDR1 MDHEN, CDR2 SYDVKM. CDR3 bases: TGTGCCAGCGGGCCCTTGATTTTGGGGACAGGGCCTGAAGCTTTCTTT. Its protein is CASGPLILGTGPEAFF. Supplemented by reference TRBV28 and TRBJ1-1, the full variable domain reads DVKVTQSSRYLVKRTGEKVFLECVQDMDHENMFWYRQDPGLGLRLIYFSYDVKMKEKGDIPEGYSVSREKKERFSLILESASTNQTSMYLCASGPLILGTGPEAFFGQGTRLTVV.

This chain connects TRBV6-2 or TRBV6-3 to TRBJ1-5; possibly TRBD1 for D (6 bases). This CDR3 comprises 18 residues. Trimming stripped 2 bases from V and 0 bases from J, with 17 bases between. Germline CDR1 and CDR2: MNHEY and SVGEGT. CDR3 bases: TGTGCCAGCAGTTACGATACAGGGAAGGGGTATAGCAATCAGCCCCAGCATTTT. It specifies CASSYDTGKGYSNQPQHF.